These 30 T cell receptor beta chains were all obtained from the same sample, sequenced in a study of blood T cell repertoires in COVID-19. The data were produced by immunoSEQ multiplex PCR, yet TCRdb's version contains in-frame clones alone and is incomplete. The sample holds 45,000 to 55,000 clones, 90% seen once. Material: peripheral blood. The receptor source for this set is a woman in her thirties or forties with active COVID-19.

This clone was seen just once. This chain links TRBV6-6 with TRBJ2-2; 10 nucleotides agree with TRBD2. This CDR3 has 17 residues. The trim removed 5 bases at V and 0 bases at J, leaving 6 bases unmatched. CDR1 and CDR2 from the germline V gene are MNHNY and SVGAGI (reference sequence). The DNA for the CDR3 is TGTGCCAGCAGTCGAAATAGCGGGGGGACGAACACCGGGGAGCTGTTTTTT. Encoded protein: CASSRNSGGTNTGELFF.

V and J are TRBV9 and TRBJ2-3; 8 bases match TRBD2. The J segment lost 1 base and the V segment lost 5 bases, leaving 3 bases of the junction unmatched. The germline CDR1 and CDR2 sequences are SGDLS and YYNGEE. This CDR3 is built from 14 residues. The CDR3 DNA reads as TGTGCCAGCAGTGATAGCGGGGGCACAGATACGCAGTATTTT. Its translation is CASSDSGGTDTQYF.

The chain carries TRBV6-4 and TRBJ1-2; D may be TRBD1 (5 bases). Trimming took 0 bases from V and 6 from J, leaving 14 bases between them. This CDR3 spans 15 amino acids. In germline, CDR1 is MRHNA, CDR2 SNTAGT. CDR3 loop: CASSDSSQGAHGYTF. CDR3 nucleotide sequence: TGTGCCAGCAGTGACTCGAGCCAGGGTGCCCATGGCTACACCTTC.

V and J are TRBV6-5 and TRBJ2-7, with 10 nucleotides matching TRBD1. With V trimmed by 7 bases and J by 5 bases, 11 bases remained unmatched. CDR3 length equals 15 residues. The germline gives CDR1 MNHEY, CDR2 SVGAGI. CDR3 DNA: TGTGCCAGCACTCGACTAGGGACAGGGGTTGACGAGCAGTACTTC. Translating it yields CASTRLGTGVDEQYF.

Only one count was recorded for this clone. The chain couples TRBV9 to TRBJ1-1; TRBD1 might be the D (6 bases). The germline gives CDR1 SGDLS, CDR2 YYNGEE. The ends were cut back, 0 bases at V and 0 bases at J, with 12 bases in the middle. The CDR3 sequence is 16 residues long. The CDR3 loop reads CASSVALDSMNTEAFF. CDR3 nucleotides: TGTGCCAGCAGCGTAGCTTTGGACAGCATGAACACTGAAGCTTTCTTT.

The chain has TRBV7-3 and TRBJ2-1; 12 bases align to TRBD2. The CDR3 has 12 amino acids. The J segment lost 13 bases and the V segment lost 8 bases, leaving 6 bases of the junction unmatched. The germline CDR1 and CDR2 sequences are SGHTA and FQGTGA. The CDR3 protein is CASAGLAGNQFF. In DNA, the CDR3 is TGTGCCAGCGCCGGACTAGCGGGGAACCAGTTCTTC.

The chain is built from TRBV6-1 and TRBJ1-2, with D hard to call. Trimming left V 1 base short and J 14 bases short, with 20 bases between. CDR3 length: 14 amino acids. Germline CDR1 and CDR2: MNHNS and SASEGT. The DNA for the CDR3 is TGTGCCAGCAGTGAAGTCTTCGAAGGAGGTCTTTATACCTTC. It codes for CASSEVFEGGLYTF.

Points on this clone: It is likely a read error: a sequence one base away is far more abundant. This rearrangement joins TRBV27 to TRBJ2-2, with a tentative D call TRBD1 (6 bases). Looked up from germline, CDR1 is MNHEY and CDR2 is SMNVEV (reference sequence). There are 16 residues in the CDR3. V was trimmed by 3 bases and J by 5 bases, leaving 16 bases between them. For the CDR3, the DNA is TGTGCCAGCAGTTTCGGGCTGGGGGCGATGACCGGGGAGCTGTTTTTT. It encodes CASSFGLGAMTGELFF.

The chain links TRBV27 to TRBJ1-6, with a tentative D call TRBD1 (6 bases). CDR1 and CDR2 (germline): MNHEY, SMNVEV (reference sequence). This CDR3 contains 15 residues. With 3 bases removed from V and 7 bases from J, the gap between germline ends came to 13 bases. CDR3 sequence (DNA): TGTGCCAGCAGTTTCGGAGAGGGGGTAAATTCACCCCTCCACTTT. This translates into CASSFGEGVNSPLHF.

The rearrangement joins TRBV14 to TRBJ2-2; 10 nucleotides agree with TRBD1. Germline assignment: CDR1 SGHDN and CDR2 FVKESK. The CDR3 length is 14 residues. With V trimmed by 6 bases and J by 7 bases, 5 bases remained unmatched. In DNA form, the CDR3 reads TGTGCCAGCAGTCGACAGGGGGCTAGCGGGGAGCTGTTTTTT. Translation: CASSRQGASGELFF. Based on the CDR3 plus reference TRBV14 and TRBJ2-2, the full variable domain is EAGVTQFPSHSVIEKGQTVTLRCDPISGHDNLYWYRRVMGKEIKFLLHFVKESKQDESGMPNNRFLAERTGGTYSTLKVQPAELEDSGVYFCASSRQGASGELFFGEGSRLTVL.

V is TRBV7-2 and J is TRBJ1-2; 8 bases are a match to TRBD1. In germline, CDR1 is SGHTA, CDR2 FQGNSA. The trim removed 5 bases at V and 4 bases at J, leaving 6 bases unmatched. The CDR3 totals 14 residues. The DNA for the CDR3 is TGTGCCAGCAGCGAGCCACAGGGGGTCTATGGCTACACCTTC. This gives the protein CASSEPQGVYGYTF.

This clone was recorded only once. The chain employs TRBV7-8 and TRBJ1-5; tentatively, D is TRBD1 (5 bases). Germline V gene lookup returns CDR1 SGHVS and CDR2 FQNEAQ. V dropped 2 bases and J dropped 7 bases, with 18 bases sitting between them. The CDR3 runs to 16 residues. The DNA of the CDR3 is TGTGCCAGCAGCTTATATCCAGGGAAGGTCGGACAGCCCCAGCATTTT. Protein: CASSLYPGKVGQPQHF.

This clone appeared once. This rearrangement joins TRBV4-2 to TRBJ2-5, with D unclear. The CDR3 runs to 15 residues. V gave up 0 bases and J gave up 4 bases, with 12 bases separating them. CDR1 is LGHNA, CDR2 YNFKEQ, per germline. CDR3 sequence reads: CASSQDGLSGETQYF. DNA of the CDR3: TGTGCCAGCAGCCAAGATGGTTTATCCGGAGAGACCCAGTACTTC.

CDR3 nucleotide sequence: TGTGCCAGCAGCTCGAGGCTATACGAGCAGTACTTC. Protein sequence: CASSSRLYEQYF. The chain joins TRBV11-3 to TRBJ2-7; D remains ambiguous. The CDR3 covers 12 residues. V dropped 4 bases and J dropped 4 bases, with 8 bases sitting between them. CDR1 is SGHNT and CDR2 is YENEEA in the germline V gene.

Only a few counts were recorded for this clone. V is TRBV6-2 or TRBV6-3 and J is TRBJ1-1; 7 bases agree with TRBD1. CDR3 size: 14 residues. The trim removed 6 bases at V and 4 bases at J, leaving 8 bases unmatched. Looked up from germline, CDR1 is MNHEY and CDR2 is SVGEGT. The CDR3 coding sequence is TGTGCCAGCAGCTTAAAAGGGGGCTTCACTGAAGCTTTCTTT. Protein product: CASSLKGGFTEAFF.

CDR3 in amino acids: CAWEAPFVHEQFF. The CDR3 coding sequence is TGTGCCTGGGAAGCACCCTTTGTCCATGAGCAGTTCTTC. The rearrangement joins TRBV30 to TRBJ2-1; D uncertain. The V end lost 5 bases, the J end lost 8 bases, and 16 bases lay between the germline ends. Germline lookup yields CDR1 GTSNPN and CDR2 SVGIG (reference sequence). The CDR3 loop spans 13 amino acids. The entire variable domain, with the rest obtained from reference TRBV30 and TRBJ2-1, is as follows: SQTIHQWPATLVQPVGSPLSLECTVEGTSNPNLYWYRQAAGRGLQLLFYSVGIGQISSEVPQNLSASRPQDRQFILSSKKLLLSDSGFYLCAWEAPFVHEQFFGPGTRLTVL.

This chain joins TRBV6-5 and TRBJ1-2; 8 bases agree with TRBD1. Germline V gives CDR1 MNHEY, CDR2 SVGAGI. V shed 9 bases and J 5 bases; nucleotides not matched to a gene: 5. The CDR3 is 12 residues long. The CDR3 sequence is CARGTGIYGYTF. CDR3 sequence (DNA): TGTGCCAGGGGGACAGGCATTTATGGCTACACCTTC.

The CDR3 loop reads CASSFAGGHYEQYF. For the CDR3, the DNA is TGTGCCAGCAGCTTCGCAGGGGGCCACTACGAGCAGTACTTC. The rearrangement uses TRBV11-2 and TRBJ2-7, with TRBD1 matching 8 bases. The germline CDR1 and CDR2 sequences are SGHAT and FQNNGV. The CDR3 is 14 amino acids. V gave up 3 bases and J gave up 3 bases; unmatched junction bases: 4.

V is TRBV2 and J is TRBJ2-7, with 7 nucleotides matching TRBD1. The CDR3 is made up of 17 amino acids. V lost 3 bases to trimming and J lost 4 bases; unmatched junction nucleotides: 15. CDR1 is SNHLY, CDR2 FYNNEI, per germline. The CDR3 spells CASSDLTLILTGYEQYF. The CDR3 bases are TGTGCCAGCAGTGATTTAACCCTAATTCTGACAGGGTACGAGCAGTACTTC.

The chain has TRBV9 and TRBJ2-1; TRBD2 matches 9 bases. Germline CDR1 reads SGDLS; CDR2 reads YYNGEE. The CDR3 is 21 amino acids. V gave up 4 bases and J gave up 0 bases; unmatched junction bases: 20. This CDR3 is CASSSKMTSGSIPGSYNEQFF. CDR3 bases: TGTGCCAGCAGCTCAAAGATGACTAGCGGTTCAATTCCGGGCTCCTACAATGAGCAGTTCTTC.

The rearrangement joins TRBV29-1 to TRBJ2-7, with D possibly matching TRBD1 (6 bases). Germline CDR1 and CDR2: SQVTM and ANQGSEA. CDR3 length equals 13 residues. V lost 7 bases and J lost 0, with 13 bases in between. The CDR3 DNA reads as TGCAGCGCCTCCGGGACACCCTCCTACGAGCAGTACTTC. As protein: CSASGTPSYEQYF.

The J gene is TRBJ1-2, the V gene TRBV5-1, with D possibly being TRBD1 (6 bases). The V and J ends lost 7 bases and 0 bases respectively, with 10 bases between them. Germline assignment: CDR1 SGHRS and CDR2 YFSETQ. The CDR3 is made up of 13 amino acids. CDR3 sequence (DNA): TGCGCCAGCCGGGACACATCTAACTATGGCTACACCTTC. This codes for CASRDTSNYGYTF.

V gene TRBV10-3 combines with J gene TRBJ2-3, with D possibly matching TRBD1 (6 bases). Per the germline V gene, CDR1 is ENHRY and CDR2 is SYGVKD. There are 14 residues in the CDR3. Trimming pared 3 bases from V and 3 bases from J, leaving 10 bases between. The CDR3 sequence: CAISDPQGTDTQYF. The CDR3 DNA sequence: TGTGCCATCAGTGACCCACAGGGAACAGATACGCAGTATTTT.

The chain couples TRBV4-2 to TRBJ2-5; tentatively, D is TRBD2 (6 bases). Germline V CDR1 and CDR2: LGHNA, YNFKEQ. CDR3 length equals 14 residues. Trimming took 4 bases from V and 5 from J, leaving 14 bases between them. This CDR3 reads CASSLISGRETQYF. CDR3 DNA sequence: TGTGCCAGCAGCCTAATTAGCGGTCGGGAGACCCAGTACTTC.

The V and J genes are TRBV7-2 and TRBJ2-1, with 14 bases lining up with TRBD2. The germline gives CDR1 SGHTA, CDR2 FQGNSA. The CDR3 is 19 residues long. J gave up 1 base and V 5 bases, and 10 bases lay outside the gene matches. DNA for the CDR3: TGTGCCAGCAGCCCCCGGCGACTAGCGGGGGGGGGTTCCTACAATGAGCAGTTCTTC. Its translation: CASSPRRLAGGGSYNEQFF.

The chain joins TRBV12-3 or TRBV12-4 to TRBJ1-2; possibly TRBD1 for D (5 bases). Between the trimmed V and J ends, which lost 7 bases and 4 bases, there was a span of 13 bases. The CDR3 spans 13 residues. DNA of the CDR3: TGTGCCAGCACCGAGGACAAGGCCTATGGCTACACCTTC. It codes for CASTEDKAYGYTF.

CDR3: CASSAREQGRPNSPLHF. For the CDR3, the DNA is TGTGCCAGCAGTGCCCGGGAACAGGGGAGGCCTAATTCACCCCTCCACTTT. The chain joins TRBV6-1 to TRBJ1-6, with 7 bases identical to TRBD1. The germline CDR1 and CDR2 sequences are MNHNS and SASEGT. V was pared by 4 bases and J by 6 bases, with 12 bases of the junction left unmatched. This CDR3 region has 17 residues.

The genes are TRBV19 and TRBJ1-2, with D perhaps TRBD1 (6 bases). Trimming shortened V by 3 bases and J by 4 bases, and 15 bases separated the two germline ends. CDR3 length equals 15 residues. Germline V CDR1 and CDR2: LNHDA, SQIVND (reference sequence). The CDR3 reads CASSMRTDTAYGYTF. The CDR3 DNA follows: TGTGCCAGTAGTATGAGGACAGATACGGCCTATGGCTACACCTTC.

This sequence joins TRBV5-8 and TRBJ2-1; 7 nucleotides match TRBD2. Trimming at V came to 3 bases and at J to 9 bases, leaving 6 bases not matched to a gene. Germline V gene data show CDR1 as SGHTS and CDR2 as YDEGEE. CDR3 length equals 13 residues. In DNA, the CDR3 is TGTGCCAGCAGCTCCAAGCGGGATCGTGAGCAGTTCTTC. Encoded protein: CASSSKRDREQFF.

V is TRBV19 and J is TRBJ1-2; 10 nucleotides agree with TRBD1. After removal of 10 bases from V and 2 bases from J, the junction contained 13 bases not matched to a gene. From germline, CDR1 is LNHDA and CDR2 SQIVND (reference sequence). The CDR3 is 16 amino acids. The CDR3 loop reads CATYSGTGDPNYGYTF. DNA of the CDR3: TGTGCCACTTACTCCGGGACAGGGGACCCCAACTATGGCTACACCTTC.